This T cell receptor (beta chain) emerged from a study of early T cells in non-severe SARS-CoV-2 infection (dated by TCRdb to 2020 to 2023). About the investigation overall: Because TCR sequencing relied on bulk RNA taken from unsorted whole blood, pairing of alpha and beta chains was not possible. Overall results and qualifications from the work: VDJdb matching was skewed toward anti-spike CD8 responses and likely underestimated virus-specific expansions, missing private and CD4 specificities.

Trimming removed 3 bases from V and 0 bases from J, leaving 9 bases between the germline ends. The CDR3 sequence holds 15 residues, the cysteine and phenylalanine included. CDR3 DNA only is kept here, 45 bases in frame from base 1. Libraries were prepared through 5' RACE. Sequencing relied on a NextSeq 500. The TCR library protocol attached unique molecular identifiers to individual cDNA molecules to correct for sequencing error and PCR bias. Both TCR alpha and beta chains were sequenced, and tight co-correlation was observed between alpha and beta sequence abundances in each sample. The study's processing was this. Decombinator V4 was used to annotate the V gene, J gene and CDR3 of the TCR sequences. TCRs were defined as expanded if a significant change between any two time points was detected under a Poisson model with p below 0.0001. Abundances of TCRs were expressed as counts per million after normalisation to the total number of TCRs sequenced in each sample. MAIT TCRs were defined by TRAV1-2 paired with TRAJ12, TRAJ20 or TRAJ33, and iNKT TCRs by TRAV10 paired with TRAJ18. A search of VDJdb, accessed on 1 November 2021, was run for TCRs annotated to CMV, EBV and SARS-CoV-2, with TCRs annotated for multiple antigens excluded. TCRdb applied fastp at Q25 and MiXCR to the public reads, then kept only in-frame beta chains. CDR3 protein sequences are deduplicated, and each keeps its most common genes and DNA. TCRdb, not the authors, supplied the V and J calls. Counted in this sample were 55,000 to 75,000 distinct CDR3 sequences; more than 8% of them appeared once. The top ten constitute around 15% of the sample.

This clonotype was observed at least ten times. This clone's antigen is unknown. One base away there is no much larger clone; base qualities are not given. A case-control design nested within a healthcare worker cohort in London, UK, was used, with weekly nasopharyngeal swab PCR tests and blood sampling performed. Healthcare workers were enrolled in the week of the UK lockdown, from 23 to 31 March 2020, and were followed every week for up to roughly 15 weeks. This clonotype was sampled from an adult who was a healthcare worker with PCR-confirmed SARS-CoV-2 infection or an uninfected control (not recorded which). In this chain, TRBV12-3 or TRBV12-4 is recombined with TRBJ1-5; the D gene is possibly TRBD1, with 5 bases matching. The sample consisted of whole blood, taken at baseline. The CDR3: CASSFTGNSNQPQHF. The nucleotides are TGTGCCAGCAGTTTTACAGGCAATAGCAATCAGCCCCAGCATTTT.